This is a list of T cell receptor beta chains from one sample in a study of identical twins. TCRdb reprocessed the 5' RACE reads with MiXCR, giving one entry per CDR3 protein. Of approximately 550,000 distinct CDR3 sequences listed, approximately 20% are singletons. Another study also made use of these data, one on yellow fever vaccine responses in identical twins.

Sequences were obtained from CD4+ T cells sorted from blood. All receptors come from a young woman in good health. CDR3s include the opening cysteine and the closing phenylalanine or tryptophan. A D gene is named only where the DNA matches it firmly. Clone size is given for some rows only: seen once, a few or many times, or a class if the clone is expanded.

TRBV20-1	-	TRBJ2-2	-	CSATPGSGVTGELFF	TGCAGTGCCACACCGGGGTCGGGGGTCACCGGGGAGCTGTTTTTT
TRBV6-5	-	TRBJ2-5	TRBD1	CASRYTGTGKETQYF	TGTGCCAGCAGGTACACCGGGACAGGGAAAGAGACCCAGTACTTC
TRBV12-3/TRBV12-4	-	TRBJ2-1	-	CASNLTERAPHREQFF	TGTGCCAGCAACTTAACGGAGCGGGCCCCCCACAGGGAGCAGTTCTTC
TRBV20-1	-	TRBJ2-4	TRBD2	CSAPTGLAGVSAKNIQYF	TGCAGTGCTCCTACCGGACTAGCGGGAGTGAGTGCCAAAAACATTCAGTACTTC
TRBV15	-	TRBJ2-4	-	CATSRDLGGGVNIQYF	TGTGCCACCAGCAGAGATCTTGGAGGGGGTGTGAACATTCAGTACTTC
TRBV11-2	-	TRBJ2-1	TRBD1	CASSFIRGSYNEQFF	TGTGCCAGCAGTTTTATCAGGGGGTCCTACAATGAGCAGTTCTTC
TRBV5-1	-	TRBJ2-7	TRBD2	CASSLESGGNYEQYF	TGCGCCAGCAGCTTGGAAAGCGGGGGGAACTACGAGCAGTACTTC
TRBV5-1	-	TRBJ2-1	TRBD2	CASSLMTSGSLYNEQFF	TGCGCCAGCAGCTTGATGACTAGCGGGAGCCTTTACAATGAGCAGTTCTTC
TRBV7-9	-	TRBJ2-3	-	CARQGFGTDTQYF	TGTGCCAGACAGGGTTTCGGCACAGATACGCAGTATTTT
TRBV4-1	-	TRBJ2-1	TRBD2	CASSQGTSGNYNEQFF	TGCGCCAGCAGCCAGGGGACTAGCGGCAACTACAATGAGCAGTTCTTC
TRBV3-1	-	TRBJ2-5	TRBD2	CACSSRGLVSQETQYF	TGTGCCTGCAGCTCACGTGGACTAGTTTCGCAAGAGACCCAGTACTTC
TRBV28	-	TRBJ2-6	-	CASSPASSGANVLTF	TGTGCCAGCAGTCCCGCGAGCTCTGGGGCCAACGTCCTGACTTTC
TRBV5-5	-	TRBJ2-5	TRBD2	CASSQTSGGETQYF	TGTGCCAGCAGCCAGACTAGCGGGGGTGAGACCCAGTACTTC
TRBV10-3	-	TRBJ2-7	-	CAISESSVTYEQYF	TGTGCCATCAGTGAGTCTAGCGTAACCTACGAGCAGTACTTC
TRBV7-7	-	TRBJ2-3	-	CASSPGAETDTQYF	TGTGCCAGCAGCCCCGGGGCGGAAACAGATACGCAGTATTTT
TRBV5-1	-	TRBJ1-1	TRBD1	CASSLAVAQGDTEAFF	TGCGCCAGCAGCTTGGCCGTCGCGCAGGGGGACACTGAAGCTTTCTTT
TRBV21-1	-	TRBJ1-6	-	CASSKGTGEDF	TGTGCCAGCAGCAAAGGGACAGGGGAGGACTTT
TRBV12-3/TRBV12-4	few	TRBJ2-5	TRBD2	CASSRGLGRETQYF	TGTGCCAGCAGCCGTGGACTAGGGCGGGAGACCCAGTACTTC
TRBV24-1	-	TRBJ2-1	-	CATSDPRDVYNEQFF	TGTGCCACCAGTGACCCAAGGGACGTCTACAATGAGCAGTTCTTC
TRBV4-1	-	TRBJ2-7	-	CASSQDWPWEQYF	TGCGCCAGCAGCCAAGATTGGCCCTGGGAGCAGTACTTC
TRBV5-1	few	TRBJ2-7	TRBD2	CASSLALAGTLYEQYF	TGCGCCAGCAGCTTGGCCCTAGCGGGAACTTTGTACGAGCAGTACTTC
TRBV24-1	-	TRBJ2-1	TRBD2	CATRPGLASNEQFF	TGTGCCACCAGGCCGGGACTAGCTAGCAATGAGCAGTTCTTC
TRBV10-3	-	TRBJ2-5	-	CAISPRQQETQYF	TGTGCCATCAGCCCCCGACAGCAGGAGACCCAGTACTTC
TRBV7-9	-	TRBJ2-1	TRBD2	CASREGLAQNNEQFF	TGTGCCAGCAGAGAGGGACTAGCGCAAAACAATGAGCAGTTCTTC
TRBV29-1	-	TRBJ2-1	-	CSARLGGRSYNEQFF	TGCAGCGCACGACTGGGGGGGCGCTCCTACAATGAGCAGTTCTTC
TRBV10-3	-	TRBJ2-7	TRBD2	CAINKGLAGVGEQYF	TGTGCCATCAACAAGGGACTAGCGGGAGTGGGTGAGCAGTACTTC
TRBV5-1	few	TRBJ1-2	-	CASSSSAIYGYTF	TGCGCCAGCAGCTCTTCAGCGATCTATGGCTACACCTTC
TRBV6-1	few	TRBJ1-6	TRBD1	CASSPKDRVVAPLHF	TGTGCCAGCAGTCCTAAAGACAGGGTAGTAGCACCCCTCCACTTT
TRBV24-1	-	TRBJ1-2	TRBD1	CATSKGANYGYTF	TGTGCCACCAGTAAGGGGGCGAACTATGGCTACACCTTC
TRBV20-1	few	TRBJ2-1	TRBD2	CSARELAGGTFGEQFF	TGCAGTGCTAGAGAACTAGCGGGGGGCACCTTCGGTGAGCAGTTCTTC
TRBV5-1	-	TRBJ2-1	TRBD1	CASTGTGRNNEQFF	TGCGCCAGCACTGGGACAGGGAGGAACAATGAGCAGTTCTTC
TRBV12-3/TRBV12-4	-	TRBJ2-1	-	CASSSHRNPIKHEQFF	TGTGCCAGCAGTTCTCACCGGAACCCCATTAAGCATGAGCAGTTCTTC
TRBV6-6	few	TRBJ2-2	-	CASTGRNTGELFF	TGTGCCAGCACGGGGCGGAACACCGGGGAGCTGTTTTTT
TRBV7-8	few	TRBJ2-1	TRBD2	CASSLTLAGAYNEQFF	TGTGCCAGCAGCTTAACCCTAGCGGGGGCCTACAATGAGCAGTTCTTC
TRBV27	few	TRBJ2-1	TRBD2	CASSSGTSGSRGEQFF	TGTGCCAGCAGTTCCGGGACTAGCGGGAGTCGGGGTGAGCAGTTCTTC
TRBV29-1	-	TRBJ2-7	-	CSVGGRTGGEQYF	TGCAGCGTTGGAGGACGGACCGGGGGCGAGCAGTACTTC
TRBV7-3	few	TRBJ2-3	-	CASSSNDGKTQYF	TGTGCCAGCAGCTCCAACGACGGGAAAACGCAGTATTTT
TRBV10-3	-	TRBJ2-1	-	CAISEWGQERNEQFF	TGTGCCATCAGTGAGTGGGGGCAGGAGAGGAATGAGCAGTTCTTC
TRBV20-1	-	TRBJ2-1	-	CSTLAEGWYEQFF	TGCAGTACCTTAGCGGAAGGTTGGTATGAGCAGTTCTTC
TRBV20-1	-	TRBJ2-1	TRBD2	CSANPSGKYNEQFF	TGCAGTGCTAATCCTAGCGGGAAATACAATGAGCAGTTCTTC
TRBV4-1	few	TRBJ2-3	-	CASSQGVVGTDTQYF	TGCGCCAGCAGCCAAGGAGTGGTGGGCACAGATACGCAGTATTTT
TRBV28	-	TRBJ2-7	TRBD1	CASSHNTGQSYEQYF	TGTGCCAGCAGTCATAACACGGGACAGTCATACGAGCAGTACTTC
TRBV10-3	few	TRBJ2-1	TRBD1	CAISERTGNNEQFF	TGTGCCATCAGTGAAAGGACAGGGAACAATGAGCAGTTCTTC
TRBV20-1	few	TRBJ2-5	-	CSARDDSGGGPETQYF	TGCAGTGCTAGAGATGATTCAGGGGGAGGGCCGGAGACCCAGTACTTC
TRBV11-2	many	TRBJ2-5	-	CASSFWGETQYF	TGTGCCAGCAGCTTTTGGGGAGAGACCCAGTACTTC
TRBV27	few	TRBJ2-1	TRBD2	CASSLGRLAANEQFF	TGTGCCAGCAGTTTAGGGCGACTAGCGGCTAATGAGCAGTTCTTC
TRBV6-1	-	TRBJ1-3	-	CASRQELSGNTIYF	TGTGCCAGTAGACAGGAGCTCTCTGGAAACACCATATATTTT
TRBV5-1	-	TRBJ2-5	TRBD2	CASSSSGGKETQYF	TGCGCCAGCAGCTCCTCGGGAGGGAAAGAGACCCAGTACTTC